This T cell receptor (beta chain) was retrieved from a study of T cell repertoires in ileal Crohn's disease. Study information: About half received postoperative treatment, some ten with thiopurines and 15 to 20 anti-TNF.

Study-wide results and caveats: Clonality above 26.8% at surgery always came with endoscopic recurrence.

Per sample, approximately 550 nanograms of biopsy DNA were TCRB immunosequenced. Sequenced by immunoSEQ multiplex PCR; TCRdb stores in-frame clones only, minus some. The data show thousands of clones, 95% seen once. In germline, CDR1 is SGHDT, CDR2 YYEEEE. The CDR3 is 16 amino acids. V was clipped by 3 bases and J by 2 bases, with 15 bases between them. Regarding this clone: Antigen: not known.

The specimen was ileal tissue. The J gene is TRBJ1-5, the V gene TRBV5-6, with a weak D call TRBD1 (5 bases). This clonotype was sampled from an adult with Crohn's disease. Here the CDR3 reads CASSSQQVSGNQPQHF. The CDR3 nucleotides are TGTGCCAGCAGCTCCCAACAGGTTTCAGGCAATCAGCCCCAGCATTTT.